A single sample is the source of the 2 T cell receptor beta chains below, sequenced in a study of beta chain features in type 1 diabetes (dated by TCRdb to 2016 to 2018). These receptors lack a known antigen. Library creation used the immunoSEQ multiplex PCR assay. The entire amount of isolated RNA was reverse transcribed using the High Capacity cDNA Reverse Transcription Kit, so the sequenced TCRB transcripts were expressed ones. This immuneACCESS table, as held by TCRdb, lists in-frame sequences with V and J called but not all clones. Of the missing ones, under half trace to an unresolved V gene in checked studies; the others have no known cause. The sample records about 53,000 clones, just under 65% of which are singletons. The ten largest clones take up approximately 0.29% of the sample. Beyond this particular receptor, the publication reports: A moderate but significant shortening of TCRB CDR3 length was observed in type 1 diabetes patients in all four CD4+ subsets.

The sample taken for sequencing was stem cell memory CD4+ T cells from blood. The sample's cell subset or site label is to be understood as: stem cell-like memory CD4+ T cells. These receptors originate from a woman in her 30s with type 1 diabetes.

V gene TRBV4-1 combines with J gene TRBJ1-5; possible D gene TRBD1, 6 bases. Germline V CDR1 and CDR2: MGHRA, YSYEKL. Trimming removed 3 bases from V and 5 bases from J, with 8 bases in between. CDR3 length equals 13 residues. The CDR3 region is CASSQAGDQPQHF. DNA of the CDR3: TGCGCCAGCAGCCAGGCAGGGGATCAGCCCCAGCATTTT.

This chain uses TRBV7-6 with TRBJ2-7, with 11 bases fitting TRBD1. With V trimmed by 2 bases and J by 1 base, 7 bases remained unmatched. Germline loops: CDR1 SGHVS, CDR2 FNYEAQ. The CDR3 length is 17 residues. CDR3 region: CASSLIPGTGGSYEQYF. CDR3 bases: TGTGCCAGCAGCTTAATCCCGGGGACAGGGGGTTCCTACGAGCAGTACTTC.